A selection of T cell receptor beta chains follows, all from one sample in a study of blood T cells in healthy people across ages. TCRdb re-called the 5' RACE reads with MiXCR, one entry per CDR3 protein. This table holds about 800,000 distinct CDR3 sequences, more than 35% found once. Material for sequencing was blood. The receptors come from a man older than 75 in good health. Each CDR3 is given with its conserved first and last residue. D genes are given only for firm matches. Not all rows give a size; the values are once, few, many and, for expanded clones, a class.

j_gene: TRBJ2-1; v_gene: TRBV5-1; d_gene: TRBD2; abundance: .; CDR3nt: TGCGCCAGCAGCTTGGGTTGGGAGCGTATAGCGGGAGGTCGGTCCTACAATGAGCAGTTCTTC; CDR3aa: CASSLGWERIAGGRSYNEQFF
j_gene: TRBJ1-1; v_gene: TRBV15; d_gene: .; abundance: .; CDR3nt: TGTGCCACCAGAGGAGACGGGAACACTGAAGCTTTCTTT; CDR3aa: CATRGDGNTEAFF
j_gene: TRBJ1-6; v_gene: TRBV12-3/TRBV12-4; d_gene: .; abundance: .; CDR3nt: TGTGCCAGCAGTTCCAGCCTCAGGGCCTTAAATTCACCCCTCCACTTT; CDR3aa: CASSSSLRALNSPLHF
j_gene: TRBJ2-5; v_gene: TRBV9; d_gene: .; abundance: .; CDR3nt: TGTGCCAGCAGCGACTCCTCGGGGCGGGAGACCCAGTACTTC; CDR3aa: CASSDSSGRETQYF
j_gene: TRBJ2-7; v_gene: TRBV10-3; d_gene: .; abundance: .; CDR3nt: TGTGCCATCACCCACTCCGGCGCTGCCTACGAGCAGTACTTC; CDR3aa: CAITHSGAAYEQYF
j_gene: TRBJ1-1; v_gene: TRBV5-1; d_gene: .; abundance: .; CDR3nt: TGCGCCAGCAGACTCGACAGAGACACTGAAGCTTTCTTT; CDR3aa: CASRLDRDTEAFF
j_gene: TRBJ2-5; v_gene: TRBV6-2/TRBV6-3; d_gene: .; abundance: .; CDR3nt: TGTGCCAGCAGCCCCTCCAATGAGCAGTACTTC; CDR3aa: CASSPSNEQYF
j_gene: TRBJ2-1; v_gene: TRBV24-1; d_gene: .; abundance: many; CDR3nt: TGTGCCACCGCAGGGGTAGGTGAGCAGTTCTTC; CDR3aa: CATAGVGEQFF
j_gene: TRBJ2-5; v_gene: TRBV7-9; d_gene: TRBD2; abundance: .; CDR3nt: TGTGCCAGCAGCCAGAACGGCGGGAGGGCAGAGACCCAGTACTTC; CDR3aa: CASSQNGGRAETQYF
j_gene: TRBJ2-7; v_gene: TRBV7-9; d_gene: .; abundance: many; CDR3nt: TGTGCCAGCAGCGGAAACAGGGTTCTCTACGAGCAGTACTTC; CDR3aa: CASSGNRVLYEQYF
j_gene: TRBJ1-2; v_gene: TRBV29-1; d_gene: TRBD1; abundance: .; CDR3nt: TGCAGCGACACTGACAGGGCTGGCTACACCTTC; CDR3aa: CSDTDRAGYTF
j_gene: TRBJ2-1; v_gene: TRBV9; d_gene: .; abundance: .; CDR3nt: TGTGCCAGCAGCGTAGGATCGGAGTTGGAGTCTTCGGAGCAGTTCTTC; CDR3aa: CASSVGSELESSEQFF
j_gene: TRBJ2-1; v_gene: TRBV5-1; d_gene: .; abundance: .; CDR3nt: TGCGCCAGCAGATTTACAGGACGGGTCTGGGATGAGCAGTTCTTC; CDR3aa: CASRFTGRVWDEQFF
j_gene: TRBJ1-1; v_gene: TRBV12-3/TRBV12-4; d_gene: TRBD1; abundance: .; CDR3nt: TGTACCAGCAGGCCGAACCGGGACAGTGAAGCTTTCTTT; CDR3aa: CTSRPNRDSEAFF
j_gene: TRBJ2-3; v_gene: TRBV6-1; d_gene: .; abundance: .; CDR3nt: TGTGCCAGCAGTGAGAAGGGAATCGGACCAGCGCGAAGCACAGATACGCAGTATTTT; CDR3aa: CASSEKGIGPARSTDTQYF
j_gene: TRBJ2-5; v_gene: TRBV21-1; d_gene: .; abundance: few; CDR3nt: TGTGCCAGCAGCAAAGATGGGGGAGGGCCTGAGGAGACCCAGTACTTC; CDR3aa: CASSKDGGGPEETQYF
j_gene: TRBJ1-1; v_gene: TRBV5-4; d_gene: .; abundance: .; CDR3nt: TGTGCCAGCAGCTTGTCCCCGGGTGAAGCTTTCTTT; CDR3aa: CASSLSPGEAFF
j_gene: TRBJ2-4; v_gene: TRBV6-6; d_gene: TRBD1; abundance: .; CDR3nt: TGTGCCAGCAGTACAGGGGGAAACATTCAGTACTTC; CDR3aa: CASSTGGNIQYF
j_gene: TRBJ2-1; v_gene: TRBV30; d_gene: TRBD1; abundance: .; CDR3nt: TGTGCCTGGACCCAGCCCGGGACAGGGGGATACAATGAGCAGTTCTTC; CDR3aa: CAWTQPGTGGYNEQFF
j_gene: TRBJ2-5; v_gene: TRBV6-6; d_gene: .; abundance: few; CDR3nt: TGTGCCAGCAGTTACGACGGCGGGGGCGCTCGGGAGACCCAGTACTTC; CDR3aa: CASSYDGGGARETQYF
j_gene: TRBJ2-3; v_gene: TRBV7-8; d_gene: .; abundance: many; CDR3nt: TGTGCCAGCAGCGGGGCAGGGGCGCTTACAGATACGCAGTATTTT; CDR3aa: CASSGAGALTDTQYF
j_gene: TRBJ2-1; v_gene: TRBV4-1; d_gene: .; abundance: many; CDR3nt: TGCGCCAGCAGCCAAGCGGCTGACCCCTATTTCGGTGAGCAGTTCTTC; CDR3aa: CASSQAADPYFGEQFF
j_gene: TRBJ2-3; v_gene: TRBV20-1; d_gene: .; abundance: .; CDR3nt: TGCAGTGCTATCCGGTTGGCAGGGTATTTT; CDR3aa: CSAIRLAGYF